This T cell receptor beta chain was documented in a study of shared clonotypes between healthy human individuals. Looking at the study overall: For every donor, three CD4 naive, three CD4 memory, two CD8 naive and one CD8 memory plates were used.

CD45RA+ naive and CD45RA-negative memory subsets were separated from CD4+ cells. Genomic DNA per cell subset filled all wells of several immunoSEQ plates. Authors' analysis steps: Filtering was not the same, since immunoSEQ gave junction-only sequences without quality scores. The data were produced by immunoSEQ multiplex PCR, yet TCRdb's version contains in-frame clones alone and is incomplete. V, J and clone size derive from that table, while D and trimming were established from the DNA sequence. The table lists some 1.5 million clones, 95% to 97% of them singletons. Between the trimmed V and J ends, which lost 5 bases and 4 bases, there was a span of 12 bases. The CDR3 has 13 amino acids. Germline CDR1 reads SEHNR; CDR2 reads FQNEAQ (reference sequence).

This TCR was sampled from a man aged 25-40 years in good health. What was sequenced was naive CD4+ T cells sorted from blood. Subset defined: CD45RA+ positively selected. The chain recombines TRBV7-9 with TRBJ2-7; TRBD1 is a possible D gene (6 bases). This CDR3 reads CASSPGQLYEQYF. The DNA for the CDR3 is TGTGCCAGCAGCCCCGGACAGCTATACGAGCAGTACTTC.